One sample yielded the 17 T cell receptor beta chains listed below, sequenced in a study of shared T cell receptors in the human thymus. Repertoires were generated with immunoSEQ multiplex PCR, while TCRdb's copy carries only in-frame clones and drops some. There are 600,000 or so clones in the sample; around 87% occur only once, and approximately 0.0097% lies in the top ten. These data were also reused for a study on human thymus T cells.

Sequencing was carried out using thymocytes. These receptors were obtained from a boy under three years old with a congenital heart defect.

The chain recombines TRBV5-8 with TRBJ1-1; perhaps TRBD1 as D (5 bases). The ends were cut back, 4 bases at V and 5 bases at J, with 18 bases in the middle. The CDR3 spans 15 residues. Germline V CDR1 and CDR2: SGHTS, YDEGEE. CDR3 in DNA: TGTGCCAGCAGCCCGAGGGAGGGGAAGAGAACTGAAGCTTTCTTT. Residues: CASSPREGKRTEAFF.

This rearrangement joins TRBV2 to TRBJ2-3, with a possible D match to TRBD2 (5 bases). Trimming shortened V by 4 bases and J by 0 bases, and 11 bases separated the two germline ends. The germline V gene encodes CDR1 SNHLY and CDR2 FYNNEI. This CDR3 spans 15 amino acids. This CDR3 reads CASSGYGESTDTQYF. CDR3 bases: TGTGCCAGCAGTGGTTACGGGGAGAGCACAGATACGCAGTATTTT. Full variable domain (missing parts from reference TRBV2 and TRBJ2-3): EPEVTQTPSHQVTQMGQEVILRCVPISNHLYFYWYRQILGQKVEFLVSFYNNEISEKSEIFDDQFSVERPDGSNFTLKIRSTKLEDSAMYFCASSGYGESTDTQYFGPGTRLTVL.

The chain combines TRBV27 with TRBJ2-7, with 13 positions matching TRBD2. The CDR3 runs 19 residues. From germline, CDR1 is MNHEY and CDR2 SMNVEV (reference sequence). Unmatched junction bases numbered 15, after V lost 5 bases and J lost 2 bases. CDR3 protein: CASSPTSGRADPRTYEQYF. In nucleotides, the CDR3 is TGTGCCAGCAGTCCCACTAGCGGGAGGGCCGATCCCCGGACCTACGAGCAGTACTTC.

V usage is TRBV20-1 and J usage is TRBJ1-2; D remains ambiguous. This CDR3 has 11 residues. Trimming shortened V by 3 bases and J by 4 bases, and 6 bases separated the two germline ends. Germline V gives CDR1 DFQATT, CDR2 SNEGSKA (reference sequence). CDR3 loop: CSASSFYGYTF. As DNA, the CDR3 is TGCAGTGCTAGCAGTTTCTATGGCTACACCTTC.

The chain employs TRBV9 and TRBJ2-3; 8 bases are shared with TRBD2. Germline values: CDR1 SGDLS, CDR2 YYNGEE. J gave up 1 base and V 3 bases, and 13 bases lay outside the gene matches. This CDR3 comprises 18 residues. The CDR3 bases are TGTGCCAGCAGCGACCCGGGAGGGGCTAGCTTTGGCACAGATACGCAGTATTTT. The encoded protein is CASSDPGGASFGTDTQYF.

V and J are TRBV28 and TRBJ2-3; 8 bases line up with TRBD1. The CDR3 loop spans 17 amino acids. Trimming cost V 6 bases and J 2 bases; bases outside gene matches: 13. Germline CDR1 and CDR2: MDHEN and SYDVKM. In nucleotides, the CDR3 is TGTGCCAGCAGACACACTGGGACAGGAGAAAACACAGATACGCAGTATTTT. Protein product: CASRHTGTGENTDTQYF.

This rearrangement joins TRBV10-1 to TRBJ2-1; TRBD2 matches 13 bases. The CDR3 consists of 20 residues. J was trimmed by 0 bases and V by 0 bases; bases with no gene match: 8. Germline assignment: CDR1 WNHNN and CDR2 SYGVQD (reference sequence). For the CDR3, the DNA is TGCGCCAGCAGTGAGTCCGGGACTAGCGGGACCGTAGGCTCCTACAATGAGCAGTTCTTC. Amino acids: CASSESGTSGTVGSYNEQFF.

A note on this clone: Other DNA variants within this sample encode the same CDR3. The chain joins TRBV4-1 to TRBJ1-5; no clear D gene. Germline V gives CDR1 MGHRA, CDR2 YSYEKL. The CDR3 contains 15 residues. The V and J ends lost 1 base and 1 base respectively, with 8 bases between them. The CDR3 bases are TGCGCCAGCAGCCAAGTGGCGGTGAGCAATCAGCCCCAGCATTTT. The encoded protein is CASSQVAVSNQPQHF.

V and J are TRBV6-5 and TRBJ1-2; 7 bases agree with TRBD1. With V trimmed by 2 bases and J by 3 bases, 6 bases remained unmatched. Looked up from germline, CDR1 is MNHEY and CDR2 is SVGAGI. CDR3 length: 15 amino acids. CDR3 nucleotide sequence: TGTGCCAGCAGTTACCAGGGACAGCTATACTATGGCTACACCTTC. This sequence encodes CASSYQGQLYYGYTF.

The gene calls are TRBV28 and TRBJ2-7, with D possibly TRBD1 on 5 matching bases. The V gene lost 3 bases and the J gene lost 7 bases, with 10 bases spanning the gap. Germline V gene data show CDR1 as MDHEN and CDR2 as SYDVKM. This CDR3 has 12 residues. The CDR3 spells CASSFRVQEQYF. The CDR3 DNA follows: TGTGCCAGCAGTTTCAGGGTTCAAGAGCAGTACTTC.

This CDR3 is CASSSGTGVYNEQFF. The CDR3 coding sequence is TGTGCCAGCAGTTCAGGGACAGGGGTTTACAATGAGCAGTTCTTC. The V call is TRBV28, the J call TRBJ2-1; 10 bases agree with TRBD1. There are 15 residues in the CDR3. J lost 4 bases, V lost 4 bases, and 4 bases had no gene match. Germline-derived CDR1 and CDR2 are MDHEN and SYDVKM.

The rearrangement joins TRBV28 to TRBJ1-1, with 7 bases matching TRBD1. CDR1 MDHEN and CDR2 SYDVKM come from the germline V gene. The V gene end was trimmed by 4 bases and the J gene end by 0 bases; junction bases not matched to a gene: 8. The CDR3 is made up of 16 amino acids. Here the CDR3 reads CASSSADRSMNTEAFF. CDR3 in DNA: TGTGCCAGCAGTTCGGCGGACAGGAGCATGAACACTGAAGCTTTCTTT. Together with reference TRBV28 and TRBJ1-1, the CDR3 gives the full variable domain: DVKVTQSSRYLVKRTGEKVFLECVQDMDHENMFWYRQDPGLGLRLIYFSYDVKMKEKGDIPEGYSVSREKKERFSLILESASTNQTSMYLCASSSADRSMNTEAFFGQGTRLTVV.

In nucleotides, the CDR3 is TGTGCCAGCAGTTTACAACAAATAACGACAGTGGCGAAAACCTACGAGCAGTACTTC. Translation gives CASSLQQITTVAKTYEQYF. The rearrangement joins TRBV5-6 to TRBJ2-7, with a tentative D call TRBD1 (5 bases). Germline values: CDR1 SGHDT, CDR2 YYEEEE. V gave up 5 bases and J gave up 2 bases, with 29 bases separating them. The CDR3 runs to 19 residues.

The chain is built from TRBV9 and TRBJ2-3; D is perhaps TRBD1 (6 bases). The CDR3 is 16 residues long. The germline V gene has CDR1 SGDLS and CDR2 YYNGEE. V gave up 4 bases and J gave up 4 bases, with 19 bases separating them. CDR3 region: CASSPGTLSKSDTQYF. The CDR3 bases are TGTGCCAGCAGCCCAGGGACACTCTCAAAGTCAGATACGCAGTATTTT.

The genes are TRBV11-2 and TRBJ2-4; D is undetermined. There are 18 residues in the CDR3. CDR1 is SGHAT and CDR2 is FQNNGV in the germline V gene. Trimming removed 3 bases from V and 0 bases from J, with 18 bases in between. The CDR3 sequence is CASSFTRQEELAKNIQYF. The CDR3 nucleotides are TGTGCCAGCAGCTTTACTCGCCAAGAGGAACTAGCCAAAAACATTCAGTACTTC.

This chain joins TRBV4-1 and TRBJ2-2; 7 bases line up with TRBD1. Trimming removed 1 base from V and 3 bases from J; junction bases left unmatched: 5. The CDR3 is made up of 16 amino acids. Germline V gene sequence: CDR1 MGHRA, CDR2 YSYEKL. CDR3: CASSQGYQGDTGELFF. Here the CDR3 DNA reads TGCGCCAGCAGCCAAGGGTATCAGGGGGACACCGGGGAGCTGTTTTTT.

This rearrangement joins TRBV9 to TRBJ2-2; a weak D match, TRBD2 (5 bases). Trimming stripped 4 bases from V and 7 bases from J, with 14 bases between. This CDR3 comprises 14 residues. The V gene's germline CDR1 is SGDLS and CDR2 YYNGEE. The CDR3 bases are TGTGCCAGCAGCTCGACCAAGGCGGGCGGGGAGCTGTTTTTT. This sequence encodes CASSSTKAGGELFF.